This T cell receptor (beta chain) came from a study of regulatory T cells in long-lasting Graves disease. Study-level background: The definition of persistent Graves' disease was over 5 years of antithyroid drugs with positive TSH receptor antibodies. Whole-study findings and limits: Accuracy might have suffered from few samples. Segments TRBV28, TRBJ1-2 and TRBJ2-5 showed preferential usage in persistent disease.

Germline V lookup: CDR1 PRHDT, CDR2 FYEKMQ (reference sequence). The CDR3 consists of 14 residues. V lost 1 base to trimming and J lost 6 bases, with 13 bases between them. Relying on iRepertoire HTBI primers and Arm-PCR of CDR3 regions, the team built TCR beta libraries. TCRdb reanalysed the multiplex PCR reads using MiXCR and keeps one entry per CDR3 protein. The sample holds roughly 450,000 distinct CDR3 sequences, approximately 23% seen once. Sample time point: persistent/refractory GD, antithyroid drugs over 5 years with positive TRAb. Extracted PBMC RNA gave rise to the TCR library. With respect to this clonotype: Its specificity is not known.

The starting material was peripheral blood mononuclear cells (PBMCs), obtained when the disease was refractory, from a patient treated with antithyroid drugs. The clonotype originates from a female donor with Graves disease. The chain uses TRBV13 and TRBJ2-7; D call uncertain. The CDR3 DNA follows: TGTGCCAGCAGCTTAGAATCGGGTGGATCCGAGCAGTACTTC. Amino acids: CASSLESGGSEQYF.